The 19 T cell receptor beta chains listed next were all sequenced from one sample in a study of vaccination and CD4 T cells after COVID-19. The antigens of these receptors remain unknown. With the Oncomine TCR Beta short-read assay, DNA from cultured CD4+ T cells was sequenced. TCRdb reanalysed the PCR reads using MiXCR and keeps one entry per CDR3 protein. Of about 14,000 distinct CDR3 sequences detected, 63% appear once; the ten largest clones hold more than 5%. The treatment here: approximately 11-day PBMC culture with coronavirus spike peptide pools or control peptides (ViraFEST assay). The source material was CD4+ T cells from blood, cultured in vitro. The source of these receptors is a human donor who had recovered from COVID-19.

V gene TRBV7-3 combines with J gene TRBJ2-1; D might be TRBD2 (6 bases). The germline gives CDR1 SGHTA, CDR2 FQGTGA. The CDR3 sequence is 15 residues long. V dropped 5 bases and J dropped 6 bases, with 17 bases sitting between them. Written as DNA, the CDR3 is TGTGCCAGCAGCACCGGGACTTTTGGGCCCAATGAGCAGTTCTTC. Translation gives CASSTGTFGPNEQFF.

The rearrangement uses TRBV5-1 and TRBJ2-1; 8 bases line up with TRBD2. The CDR3 extends over 15 amino acids. V dropped 3 bases and J dropped 7; count of bases not matched to a gene: 9. Germline V gives CDR1 SGHRS, CDR2 YFSETQ. The CDR3 DNA is TGCGCCAGCAGCTCCAGCCCGGGACTAGGGAATGAGCAGTTCTTC. As protein: CASSSSPGLGNEQFF.

In this sample, this clonotype turned up a few times. V gene TRBV24-1 combines with J gene TRBJ1-2, with a weak D call TRBD1 (6 bases). Germline values: CDR1 KGHDR, CDR2 SFDVKD. Trimming took off 4 bases at V and 5 bases at J, with 19 bases between the two ends. This CDR3 comprises 16 residues. The CDR3 protein is CATSEGILTGEYGYTF. The CDR3 DNA reads as TGTGCCACCAGTGAGGGGATACTGACAGGAGAGTATGGCTACACCTTC.

V is TRBV20-1 and J is TRBJ2-1; 11 nucleotides line up with TRBD2. The CDR3 is made up of 18 amino acids. The germline V gene encodes CDR1 DFQATT and CDR2 SNEGSKA (reference sequence). V shed 1 base, J shed 0 bases, and the junction held 8 bases outside the gene matches. Written as DNA, the CDR3 is TGCAGTGCTAGAGGGGTTAGCGGGAGGGCCCCCTCCTACAATGAGCAGTTCTTC. Encoded protein: CSARGVSGRAPSYNEQFF.

This clonotype was counted between two and nine times. The rearrangement joins TRBV19 to TRBJ1-5; D call uncertain. Germline V CDR1 and CDR2: LNHDA, SQIVND (reference sequence). This CDR3 spans 15 amino acids. Trimming left V 1 base short and J 2 bases short, with 9 bases between. The CDR3 loop reads CASSIGFRGNQPQHF. CDR3 sequence (DNA): TGTGCCAGTAGTATAGGGTTTCGGGGCAATCAGCCCCAGCATTTT.

The V gene is TRBV10-3, the J gene TRBJ1-5; D unresolved. The CDR3 spans 13 residues. In germline, CDR1 is ENHRY, CDR2 SYGVKD. V shed 0 bases and J shed 6 bases, with 6 bases lying between them. Here the CDR3 DNA reads TGTGCCATCAGTGAGTCATTGGGTCAGCCCCAGCATTTT. It translates to CAISESLGQPQHF.

The chain combines TRBV12-3 or TRBV12-4 with TRBJ1-5; D ambiguous. V lost 1 base to trimming and J lost 2 bases, with 3 bases between them. This CDR3 region has 13 residues. CDR3 protein: CASSLVRNQPQHF. The CDR3 nucleotides are TGTGCCAGCAGTTTAGTCCGCAATCAGCCCCAGCATTTT.

Relative to its sample, this clonotype is medium-sized. The chain links TRBV20-1 to TRBJ1-5, with no clear D. Looked up from germline, CDR1 is DFQATT and CDR2 is SNEGSKA (reference sequence). V lost 3 bases, J lost 0 bases, and 12 bases lay in between. The CDR3 totals 15 residues. The chain's CDR3 is CSASGGSNSNQPQHF. In DNA, the CDR3 is TGCAGTGCTAGTGGAGGCAGCAATAGCAATCAGCCCCAGCATTTT.

V is TRBV28 and J is TRBJ2-7; D is ambiguous. V was cut by 6 bases and J by 2 bases, with 17 bases left in between. This CDR3 spans 15 amino acids. CDR1 and CDR2 from the germline V gene are MDHEN and SYDVKM. The chain's CDR3 is CASRPALGLTYEQYF. The DNA for the CDR3 is TGTGCCAGCAGGCCAGCGCTAGGCCTGACCTACGAGCAGTACTTC. Variable domain in full (rest from reference TRBV28 and TRBJ2-7): DVKVTQSSRYLVKRTGEKVFLECVQDMDHENMFWYRQDPGLGLRLIYFSYDVKMKEKGDIPEGYSVSREKKERFSLILESASTNQTSMYLCASRPALGLTYEQYFGPGTRLTVT.

This sequence joins TRBV2 and TRBJ1-2, with 11 bases lining up with TRBD1. Germline V gene lookup returns CDR1 SNHLY and CDR2 FYNNEI. The CDR3 spans 13 residues. J was trimmed by 8 bases and V by 8 bases; bases with no gene match: 7. The CDR3 DNA sequence: TGTGCCAGCCAGGAGGGACAGGGGGAGGGCTACACCTTC. Translated, it gives CASQEGQGEGYTF.

In DNA, the CDR3 is TGTGCCAGTAGTGTCGGGACAGGGGGCGTTAATTCACCCCTCCACTTT. Its translation is CASSVGTGGVNSPLHF. V is TRBV19 and J is TRBJ1-6, with 12 bases fitting TRBD1. This CDR3 comprises 16 residues. V trimming: 5 bases; J trimming: 6 bases; junction bases outside the gene matches: 5. Per the germline V gene, CDR1 is LNHDA and CDR2 is SQIVND (reference sequence).

V gene TRBV5-4 combines with J gene TRBJ2-5, with D possibly matching TRBD2 (6 bases). With 1 base removed from V and 12 bases from J, the gap between germline ends came to 16 bases. The CDR3 length is 13 residues. In germline, CDR1 is SGHNT, CDR2 YYREEE (reference sequence). CDR3 in DNA: TGTGCCAGCAGCTTGAAGGACCCGGGGGTGGAGTACTTC. Residues: CASSLKDPGVEYF.

This chain uses TRBV7-2 with TRBJ1-2, with no clear D. Trimming removed 1 base at V and 8 bases at J, with 11 bases between. This CDR3 comprises 13 residues. Germline V CDR1 and CDR2: SGHTA, FQGNSA. The CDR3 bases are TGTGCCAGCAGCTTAGTAAGGCAATTGGGCTACACCTTC. This sequence encodes CASSLVRQLGYTF.

V usage is TRBV4-2 and J usage is TRBJ2-3, with TRBD1 as a possible D gene (6 bases). Trimming pared 4 bases from V and 0 bases from J, leaving 11 bases between. The germline gives CDR1 LGHNA, CDR2 YNFKEQ. The CDR3 runs 15 residues. The CDR3 is CASSRDRMSTDTQYF. The CDR3 DNA sequence: TGTGCCAGCAGCCGTGACAGGATGAGCACAGATACGCAGTATTTT.

V is TRBV7-2 and J is TRBJ2-2; 14 bases are shared with TRBD2. CDR1 and CDR2 from the germline V gene are SGHTA and FQGNSA. Trimming at V came to 6 bases and at J to 7 bases, leaving 10 bases not matched to a gene. The length of the CDR3 is 17 residues. Here the CDR3 DNA reads TGTGCCAGCAGGACCCTCGGACTAGCGGGAGGAGTCGGGGAGCTGTTTTTT. Its protein product is CASRTLGLAGGVGELFF.

This chain connects TRBV7-2 to TRBJ1-4; D not resolved. Germline lookup yields CDR1 SGHTA and CDR2 FQGNSA. CDR3 length equals 15 residues. V lost 5 bases and J 5 bases, leaving 15 bases between the germline ends. In DNA form, the CDR3 reads TGTGCCAGCAGCCCCGGAGGAGCCCAGAATGAAAAACTGTTTTTT. It encodes CASSPGGAQNEKLFF. The full variable domain, with the rest looked up from reference TRBV7-2 and TRBJ1-4, is GAGVSQSPSNKVTEKGKDVELRCDPISGHTALYWYRQSLGQGLEFLIYFQGNSAPDKSGLPSDRFSAERTGGSVSTLTIQRTQQEDSAVYLCASSPGGAQNEKLFFGSGTQLSVL.

This clonotype has just a few counts. This sequence joins TRBV6-2 or TRBV6-3 and TRBJ1-2; 10 bases map to TRBD1. This CDR3 has 14 amino acids. The germline gives CDR1 MNHEY, CDR2 SVGEGT. V was pared by 4 bases and J by 4 bases, with 3 bases of the junction left unmatched. For the CDR3, the DNA is TGTGCCAGCAGTTTCCGACAGGGGGCCTATGGCTACACCTTC. Translated: CASSFRQGAYGYTF.

This clonotype was counted only a few times. V is TRBV2 and J is TRBJ2-7; TRBD1 agrees at 7 bases. J was trimmed by 2 bases and V by 10 bases; bases with no gene match: 11. CDR3 length: 14 amino acids. Per germline, CDR1 SNHLY and CDR2 FYNNEI. CDR3 nucleotide sequence: TGTGCCACCGACGTGGGGACAGTCACCTACGAGCAGTACTTC. This codes for CATDVGTVTYEQYF.

This clonotype showed up just a few times. The gene calls are TRBV10-3 and TRBJ2-1; perhaps TRBD2 as D (6 bases). The CDR3 has 15 residues. Germline-derived CDR1 and CDR2 are ENHRY and SYGVKD. Trimming removed 5 bases from V and 1 base from J, with 12 bases in between. Here the CDR3 DNA reads TGTGCCATCAGTTCCGGGACTTCTTCCTACAATGAGCAGTTCTTC. Residues: CAISSGTSSYNEQFF.